This is a list of T cell receptor beta chains from one sample in a study of human T cells and chemical hapten exposure. TCRdb used MiXCR to reprocess the RACE reads, holding one entry per CDR3 protein. Of roughly 380,000 distinct CDR3 sequences in the sample, roughly 5.3% were seen once. The source material was whole blood, sampled in connection with sensitization to the hapten diphenylcyclopropenone (DPC). The receptors derive from a woman in her 50s with alopecia areata. Some clones in this sample may be carry-over from other donors' samples. CDR3s include the opening cysteine and the closing phenylalanine or tryptophan. A D gene is named only where the DNA matches it firmly. A row's size may be missing; if present it is once, few, many or a size class.

V gene	clone size	J gene	D gene	CDR3 protein	CDR3 DNA
TRBV6-5	few	TRBJ2-7	TRBD2	CASSYGTSGRREQYF	TGTGCCAGCAGTTATGGGACTAGCGGGAGGCGCGAGCAGTACTTC
TRBV12-3/TRBV12-4	-	TRBJ1-2	-	CASSFFFRGARFLNYGYTF	TGTGCCAGCAGTTTCTTCTTCAGGGGCGCGCGGTTCCTTAACTATGGCTACACCTTC
TRBV13	-	TRBJ2-1	-	CASSFSVGDLYNEQFF	TGTGCCAGCAGCTTTTCGGTCGGGGACCTCTACAATGAGCAGTTCTTC
TRBV24-1	-	TRBJ2-3	-	CATSEDGISDTQYF	TGTGCCACCAGTGAAGATGGGATTTCAGATACGCAGTATTTT
TRBV5-6	many	TRBJ2-1	TRBD1	CASSWDRGPSEQFF	TGTGCCAGCAGCTGGGACAGGGGGCCCAGTGAGCAGTTCTTC
TRBV27	many	TRBJ1-1	TRBD1	CASSFLQGLRTEAFF	TGTGCCAGCAGTTTTCTACAGGGGCTAAGAACTGAAGCTTTCTTT
TRBV20-1	few	TRBJ2-3	-	CSQMDRDGTDTQYF	TGCAGTCAAATGGACCGGGATGGGACAGATACGCAGTATTTT
TRBV6-2/TRBV6-3	many	TRBJ2-7	-	CASRWTELYEQYF	TGTGCCAGCAGGTGGACAGAGCTCTACGAGCAGTACTTC
TRBV5-1	few	TRBJ1-1	TRBD1	CASSLKGAFPNTEAFF	TGCGCCAGCAGCTTGAAGGGGGCCTTCCCGAACACTGAAGCTTTCTTT
TRBV29-1	many	TRBJ2-3	TRBD2	CSVGAGTDTQYF	TGCAGCGTTGGAGCGGGGACAGATACGCAGTATTTT
TRBV29-1	many	TRBJ2-7	TRBD1	CSVEVGQDYEQYF	TGCAGCGTTGAAGTAGGACAGGACTACGAGCAGTACTTC
TRBV20-1	-	TRBJ1-3	-	CSARDARGAGNTIYF	TGCAGTGCTAGAGATGCCAGGGGCGCTGGAAACACCATATATTTT
TRBV7-6	many	TRBJ2-2	-	CASTRGNTGELFF	TGTGCCAGCACCCGAGGGAACACCGGGGAGCTGTTTTTT
TRBV19	-	TRBJ2-1	TRBD2	CASSASLSGRAVEQFF	TGTGCCAGTAGTGCAAGCCTTAGCGGGAGGGCCGTTGAGCAGTTCTTC
TRBV7-2	-	TRBJ2-3	TRBD1	CASSKGTGTTDTQYF	TGTGCCAGCAGCAAGGGGACAGGGACCACAGATACGCAGTATTTT
TRBV20-1	-	TRBJ2-1	-	CSARDPWGKTFNEQFF	TGCAGTGCTAGGGACCCTTGGGGGAAAACCTTCAATGAGCAGTTCTTC
TRBV13	many	TRBJ1-2	-	CASSSSPGIYGYTF	TGTGCCAGCAGCTCCTCGCCAGGGATCTATGGCTACACCTTC
TRBV29-1	few	TRBJ2-2	TRBD2	CSVSVAGGTGELFF	TGCAGCGTTTCAGTAGCGGGAGGAACCGGGGAGCTGTTTTTT
TRBV6-6	-	TRBJ2-7	-	CASSYRQGGSYEQYF	TGTGCCAGCAGTTACCGCCAGGGGGGCTCCTACGAGCAGTACTTC
TRBV6-5	many	TRBJ1-6	-	CASSLDGENSPLHF	TGTGCCAGCAGCCTAGACGGCGAAAATTCACCCCTCCACTTT